This T cell receptor beta chain derives from a study of T cells in Graves' hyperthyroidism and ophthalmopathy. Findings and caveats of the study: Most clonotypes that expanded in the thyroid above 0.001 also showed up in blood.

RNA transcripts provided the source from which TCR beta CDR3 regions were amplified. First-round RT-PCR with HTBI primers amplified the TCR CDR3 region. One entry per CDR3 protein, called by TCRdb with MiXCR from the multiplex PCR reads. The table records some 560,000 distinct CDR3 sequences, less than 15% of them present only once. Germline assignment: CDR1 LGHDT and CDR2 YNNKEL (reference sequence). The CDR3 sequence is 15 residues long. V was pared by 4 bases and J by 5 bases, with 9 bases of the junction left unmatched. This clonotype showed up many times. Its antigen is currently unknown. The material sequenced was blood. The V and J genes are TRBV3-1 and TRBJ2-5, with TRBD1 identical over 8 bases. The TCR originated in a woman between 40 and 50 years old with Graves' hyperthyroidism. CDR3 residues: CASSPGQGNGETQYF. The CDR3 nucleotides are TGTGCCAGCAGCCCCGGACAGGGAAACGGTGAGACCCAGTACTTC.